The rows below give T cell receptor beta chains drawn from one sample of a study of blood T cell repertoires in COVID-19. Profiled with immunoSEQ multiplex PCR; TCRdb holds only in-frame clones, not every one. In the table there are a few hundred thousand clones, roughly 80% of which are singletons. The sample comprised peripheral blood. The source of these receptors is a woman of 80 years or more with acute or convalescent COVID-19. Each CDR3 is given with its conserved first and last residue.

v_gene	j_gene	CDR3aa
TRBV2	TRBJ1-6	CASRAGGSPLHF
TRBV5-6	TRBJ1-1	CASSLMGSEAFF
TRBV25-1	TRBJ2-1	CASSEEGRVNNEQFF
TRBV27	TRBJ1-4	CASSLTGTGAEKLFF
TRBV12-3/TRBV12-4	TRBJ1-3	CASSSYTIYF
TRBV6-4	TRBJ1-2	CASSDHGGPASGYTF
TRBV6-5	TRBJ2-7	CASSYSGGWYSYEQYF
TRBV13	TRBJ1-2	CASSLVGSSGYGYTF
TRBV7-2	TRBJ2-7	CASSRSLAGDSYEQYF
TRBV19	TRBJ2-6	CASSIGLSGGANVLTF
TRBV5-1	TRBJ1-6	CASSLVSGNGSPLHF
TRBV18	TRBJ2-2	CASSSGTDTGELFF
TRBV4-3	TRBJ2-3	CASSQHKLAGALSTDTQYF
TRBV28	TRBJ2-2	CASSLNSGRETGELFF
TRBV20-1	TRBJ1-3	CSASSGGVGNTIYF
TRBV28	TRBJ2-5	CASSLFGPTGETQYF
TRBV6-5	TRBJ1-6	CASTRTGEYNSPLHF
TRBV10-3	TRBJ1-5	CAISTFGGGQPQHF
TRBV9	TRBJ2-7	CASSVSSGAYEQYF
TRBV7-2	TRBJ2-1	CASRLDRGRSNEQFF
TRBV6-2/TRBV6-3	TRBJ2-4	CASSYQGGVAKNIQYF
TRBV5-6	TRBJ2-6	CASSSGVSGANVLTF
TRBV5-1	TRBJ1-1	CASSIRQGATEAFF
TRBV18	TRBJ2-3	CASSLGRGADTQYF
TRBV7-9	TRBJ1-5	CASSFVGGGNQPQHF
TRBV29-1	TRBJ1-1	CSGRGMNTEAFF
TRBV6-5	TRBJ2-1	CASRGTGSNEQFF
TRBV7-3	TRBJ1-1	CASSLNPGGTEAFF
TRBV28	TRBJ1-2	CASRRQSGYTF
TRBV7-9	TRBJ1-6	CASSSGGQSAPLHF
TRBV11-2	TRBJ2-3	CASKLAGPDTQYF
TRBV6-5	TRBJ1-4	CASSYVLPSGEKLFF
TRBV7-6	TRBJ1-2	CASSLGSRVNYGYTF
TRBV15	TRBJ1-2	CATSRGHPGQGEGGYTF
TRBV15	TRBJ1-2	CATSREQGGNYGYTF
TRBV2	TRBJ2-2	CASSATKLAGGRSGELFF
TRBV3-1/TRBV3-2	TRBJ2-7	CASSQPAGQDHEQYF
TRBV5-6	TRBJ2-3	CASSLLERERGDTQYF
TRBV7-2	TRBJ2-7	CASSLVGSVVYEQYF
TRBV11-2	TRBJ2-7	CASSPGQGIYEQYF
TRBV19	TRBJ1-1	CASSIDIYVGQMNTEAFF
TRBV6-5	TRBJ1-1	CASRGTVNTEAFF
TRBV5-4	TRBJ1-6	CASRSSWTGDSPLHF
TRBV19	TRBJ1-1	CASSIDFTSRNTEAFF
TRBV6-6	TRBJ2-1	CASKPTAYNEQFF
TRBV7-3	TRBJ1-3	CASSPQGGRNTIYF
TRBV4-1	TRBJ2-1	CASSRFRGGPNNEQFF
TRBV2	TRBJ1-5	CASSELTGNQPQHF
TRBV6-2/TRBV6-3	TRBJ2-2	CASSYSQGLVATGELFF
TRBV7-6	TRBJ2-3	CASSLGLAGGGTDTQYF
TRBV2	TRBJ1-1	CAGNRDPNTEAFF
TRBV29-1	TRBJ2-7	CSLGTGVYEQYF
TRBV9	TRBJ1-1	CASSVAGNTEAFF
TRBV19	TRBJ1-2	CASSPQGTNYGYTF
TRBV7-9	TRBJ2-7	CASSLGEAPQYF
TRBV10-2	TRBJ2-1	CASLIAGPNNEQFF
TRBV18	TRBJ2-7	CASSPGTQSYEQYF
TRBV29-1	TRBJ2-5	CSVLRGRLETQYF